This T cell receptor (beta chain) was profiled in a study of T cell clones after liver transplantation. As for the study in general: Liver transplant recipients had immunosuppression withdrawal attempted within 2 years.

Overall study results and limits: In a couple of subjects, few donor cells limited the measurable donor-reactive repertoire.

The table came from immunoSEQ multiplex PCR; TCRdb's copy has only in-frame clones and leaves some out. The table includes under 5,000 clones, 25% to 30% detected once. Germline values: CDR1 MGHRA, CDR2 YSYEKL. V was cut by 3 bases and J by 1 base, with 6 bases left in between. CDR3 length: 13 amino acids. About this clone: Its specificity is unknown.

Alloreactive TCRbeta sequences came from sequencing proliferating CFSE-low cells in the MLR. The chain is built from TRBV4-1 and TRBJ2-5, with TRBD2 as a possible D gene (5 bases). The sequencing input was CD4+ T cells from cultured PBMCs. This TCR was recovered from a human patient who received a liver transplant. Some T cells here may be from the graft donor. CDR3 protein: CASSHLAQETQYF. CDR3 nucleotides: TGCGCCAGCAGCCACCTAGCCCAAGAGACCCAGTACTTC.